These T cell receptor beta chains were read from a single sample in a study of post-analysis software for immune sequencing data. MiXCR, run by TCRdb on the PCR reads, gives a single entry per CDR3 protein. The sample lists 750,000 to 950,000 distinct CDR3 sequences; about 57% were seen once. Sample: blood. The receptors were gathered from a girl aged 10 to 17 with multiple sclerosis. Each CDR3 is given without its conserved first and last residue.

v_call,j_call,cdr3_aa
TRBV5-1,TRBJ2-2,ASSPGRLAGTGELF
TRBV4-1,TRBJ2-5,ASSQKALDRGTQY
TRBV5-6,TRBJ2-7,ASSVRQRTYEQY
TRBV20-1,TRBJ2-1,SASTGTGSWNEQF
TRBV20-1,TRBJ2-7,SARKASGSYEQY
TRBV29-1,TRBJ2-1,SVVGAYNEQF
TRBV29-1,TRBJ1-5,SVVLGQGGNQPQH
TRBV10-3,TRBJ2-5,AISGGGRETQY
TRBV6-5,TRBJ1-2,ASIGDRGNFYGGYT
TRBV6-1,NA,ASEKIDEQY
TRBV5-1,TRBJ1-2,ASSLEQEHGYT
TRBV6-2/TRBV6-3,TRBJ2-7,ASSYSEAYEQY
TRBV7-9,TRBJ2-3,ASSLSTVTSTDTQY
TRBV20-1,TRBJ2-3,SAREGGSDTQY
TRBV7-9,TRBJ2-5,ASSLLRGSGETQY
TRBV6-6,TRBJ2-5,ASNPLGETQY
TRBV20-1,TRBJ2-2,SATDRGPNTGELF
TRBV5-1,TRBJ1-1,ASSITGAEAF
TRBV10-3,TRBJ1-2,AISDNAGGYGYT
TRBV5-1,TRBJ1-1,ASSRGTEAF
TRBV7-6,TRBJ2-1,ASSTLGGTRTYNEQF
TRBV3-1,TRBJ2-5,ASSQDTSSKQY
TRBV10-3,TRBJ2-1,AISGGRYNEQF
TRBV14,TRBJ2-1,ASSQDSPGGQF
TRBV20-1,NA,SATGTSSEQY
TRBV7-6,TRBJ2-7,ASSLAASPRSEQY
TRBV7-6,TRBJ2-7,ASSPRTSGNEQY
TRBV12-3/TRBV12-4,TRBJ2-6,ASTAGGSGANVLT
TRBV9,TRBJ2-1,ASSVGSTDNEQF
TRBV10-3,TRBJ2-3,AISGGLAVTDTQY
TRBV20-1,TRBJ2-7,SARGLAGLSYEQY
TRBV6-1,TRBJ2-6,ASSPLGGRGSGANVLT
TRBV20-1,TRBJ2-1,SAARRTGRLRYNEQF
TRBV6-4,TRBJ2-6,ASSDYGGSGANVLT
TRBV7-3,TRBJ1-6,ASSLVYNSPLH
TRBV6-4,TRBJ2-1,ASSDPREGYNEQF
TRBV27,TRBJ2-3,ASSLGALWTDTQY